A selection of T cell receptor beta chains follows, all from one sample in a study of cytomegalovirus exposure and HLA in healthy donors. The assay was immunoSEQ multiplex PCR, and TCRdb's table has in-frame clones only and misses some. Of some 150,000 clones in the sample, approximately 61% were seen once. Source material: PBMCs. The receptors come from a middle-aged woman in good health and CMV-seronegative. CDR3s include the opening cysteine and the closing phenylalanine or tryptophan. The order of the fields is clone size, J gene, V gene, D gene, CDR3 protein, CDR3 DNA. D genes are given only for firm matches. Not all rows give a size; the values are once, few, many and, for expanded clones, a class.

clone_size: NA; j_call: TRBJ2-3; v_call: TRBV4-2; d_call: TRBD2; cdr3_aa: CASSLGLAAGTDTQYF; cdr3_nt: TGTGCCAGCAGCCTTGGACTAGCGGCAGGCACAGATACGCAGTATTTT
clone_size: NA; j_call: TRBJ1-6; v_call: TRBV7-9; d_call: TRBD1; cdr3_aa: CASNPWGQGDSPLHF; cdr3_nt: TGTGCCAGCAACCCCTGGGGACAGGGCGATTCACCCCTCCACTTT
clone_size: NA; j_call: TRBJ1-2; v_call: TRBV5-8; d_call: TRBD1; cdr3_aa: CASSGDSLNYGYTF; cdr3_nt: TGTGCCAGCAGCGGGGACAGCCTTAACTATGGCTACACCTTC
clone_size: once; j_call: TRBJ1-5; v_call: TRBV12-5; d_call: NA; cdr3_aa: CASAAQGHSNQPQHF; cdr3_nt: TGTGCTAGTGCCGCTCAGGGACATAGCAATCAGCCCCAGCATTTT
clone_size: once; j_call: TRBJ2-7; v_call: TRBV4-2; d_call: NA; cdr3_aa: CASSQGETGFYEQYF; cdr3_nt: TGTGCCAGCAGCCAAGGCGAAACAGGGTTCTACGAGCAGTACTTC
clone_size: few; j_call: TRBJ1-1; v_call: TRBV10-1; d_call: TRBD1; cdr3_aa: CASSSQGGTEAFF; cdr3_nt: TGCGCCAGCAGTTCTCAGGGGGGCACTGAAGCTTTCTTT
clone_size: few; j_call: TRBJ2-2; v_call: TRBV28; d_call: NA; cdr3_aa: CASSSTGRGRGELFF; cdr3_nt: TGTGCCAGCAGTTCTACAGGGAGAGGGCGAGGGGAGCTGTTTTTT
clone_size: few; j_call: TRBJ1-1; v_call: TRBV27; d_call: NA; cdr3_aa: CASSYRGMMNTEAFF; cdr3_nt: TGTGCCAGCAGTTACCGGGGAATGATGAACACTGAAGCTTTCTTT
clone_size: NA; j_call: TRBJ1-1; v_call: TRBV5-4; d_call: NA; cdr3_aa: CASRPRDSHEAFF; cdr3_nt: TGTGCCAGCAGACCACGCGACAGCCATGAAGCTTTCTTT
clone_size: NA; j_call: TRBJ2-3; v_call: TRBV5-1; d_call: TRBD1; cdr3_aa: CASSYSDRGDTQYF; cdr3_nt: TGCGCCAGCAGCTACAGCGACAGGGGAGATACGCAGTATTTT
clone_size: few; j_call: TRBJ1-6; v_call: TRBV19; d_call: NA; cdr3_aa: CASRVGAGSNSPLHF; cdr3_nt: TGTGCCAGTCGAGTGGGAGCAGGATCTAATTCACCCCTCCACTTT
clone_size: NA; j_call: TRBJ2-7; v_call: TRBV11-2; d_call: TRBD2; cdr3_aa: CASSLPAGGYEQYF; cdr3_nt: TGTGCCAGCAGCTTACCAGCGGGGGGCTACGAGCAGTACTTC
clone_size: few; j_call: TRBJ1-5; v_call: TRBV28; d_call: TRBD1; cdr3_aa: CASSPDRANQPQHF; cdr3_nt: TGTGCCAGCAGTCCCGACAGGGCCAATCAGCCCCAGCATTTT
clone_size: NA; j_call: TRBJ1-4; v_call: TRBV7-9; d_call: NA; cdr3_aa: CASSYDRTNEKLFF; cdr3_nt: TGTGCCAGCAGCTACGACAGGACTAATGAAAAACTGTTTTTT
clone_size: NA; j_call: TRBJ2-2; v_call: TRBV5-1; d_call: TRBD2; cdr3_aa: CASSPLAGDNTGELFF; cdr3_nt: TGCGCCAGCAGCCCCCTAGCGGGGGACAACACCGGGGAGCTGTTTTTT
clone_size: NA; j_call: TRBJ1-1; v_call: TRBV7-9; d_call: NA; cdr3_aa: CASSAPTAPTEAFF; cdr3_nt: TGTGCCAGCAGCGCACCGACAGCTCCGACTGAAGCTTTCTTT
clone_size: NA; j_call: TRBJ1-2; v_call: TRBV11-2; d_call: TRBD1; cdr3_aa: CASSLSPQGNYGYTF; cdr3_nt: TGTGCCAGCAGCTTGAGCCCACAGGGGAACTATGGCTACACCTTC
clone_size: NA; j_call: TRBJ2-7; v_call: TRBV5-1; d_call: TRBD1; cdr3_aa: CASSQGADQQYF; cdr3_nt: TGCGCCAGCAGCCAGGGGGCAGATCAGCAGTACTTC
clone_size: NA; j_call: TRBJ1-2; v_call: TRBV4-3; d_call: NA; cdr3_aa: CASSQDRRGGSLHGYTF; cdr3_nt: TGCGCCAGCAGCCAAGATCGGCGGGGCGGGAGTTTACATGGCTACACCTTC
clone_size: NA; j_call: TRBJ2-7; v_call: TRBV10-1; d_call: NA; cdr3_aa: CASSVGGSPYEQYF; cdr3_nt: TGCGCCAGCAGTGTAGGCGGTTCCCCCTACGAGCAGTACTTC
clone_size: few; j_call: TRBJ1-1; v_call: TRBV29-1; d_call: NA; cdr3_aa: CSVAPLQGMNTEAFF; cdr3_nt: TGCAGCGTTGCCCCCCTACAGGGAATGAACACTGAAGCTTTCTTT
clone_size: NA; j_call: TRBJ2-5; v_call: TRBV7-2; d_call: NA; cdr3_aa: CASSLFSLITSRGTQYF; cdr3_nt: TGTGCCAGCAGCTTATTTAGTCTGATAACCTCGCGCGGGACCCAGTACTTC
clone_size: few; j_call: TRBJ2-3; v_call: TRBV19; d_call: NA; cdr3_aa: CASSPDSPDTQYF; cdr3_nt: TGTGCCAGTAGTCCCGACAGCCCAGATACGCAGTATTTT
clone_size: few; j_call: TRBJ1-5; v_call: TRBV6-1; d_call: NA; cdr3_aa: CASSAVGNQPQHF; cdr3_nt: TGTGCCAGCAGTGCGGTCGGCAATCAGCCCCAGCATTTT
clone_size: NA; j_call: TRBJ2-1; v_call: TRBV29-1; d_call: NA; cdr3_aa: CSVGGLQLGNEQFF; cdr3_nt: TGCAGCGTTGGAGGCTTACAACTAGGTAATGAGCAGTTCTTC